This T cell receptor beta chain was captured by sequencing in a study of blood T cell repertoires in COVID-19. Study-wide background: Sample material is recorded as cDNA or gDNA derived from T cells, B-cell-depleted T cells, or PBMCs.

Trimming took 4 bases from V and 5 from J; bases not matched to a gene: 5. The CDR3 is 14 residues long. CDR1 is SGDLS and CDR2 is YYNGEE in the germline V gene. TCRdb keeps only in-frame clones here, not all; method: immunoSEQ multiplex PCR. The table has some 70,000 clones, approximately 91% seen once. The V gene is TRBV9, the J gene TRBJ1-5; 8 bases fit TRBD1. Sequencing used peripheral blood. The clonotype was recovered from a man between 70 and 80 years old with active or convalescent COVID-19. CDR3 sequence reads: CASSPTTGDQPQHF. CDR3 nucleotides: TGTGCCAGCAGCCCAACGACAGGGGATCAGCCCCAGCATTTT.